The clone carrying this T cell receptor (beta chain) is a singleton in its sample. The antigen is undetermined. This clone may be a read error of a much larger clone one base away. This entry is derived from a study of breast tumors, draining lymph nodes, adjacent tissues. TCRdb reprocessed the multiplex PCR reads via MiXCR and lists one record per CDR3 protein. The table records about 170,000 distinct CDR3 sequences, 30% to 40% of them present only once. Study conclusions and caveats: Tumors had less TCR diversity than lymph nodes, more than nontumor tissue. The lymph node origin of tumor T cells was framed as consistent with a hypothesis, not demonstrated.

Per the germline V gene, CDR1 is SGHRS and CDR2 is YFSETQ. This CDR3 is built from 14 residues. Breast cancer patients provided tissue from their axillary draining lymph nodes. The source material was axillary lymph node tissue. The V gene is TRBV5-1, the J gene TRBJ2-5; 9 bases fit TRBD1. This TCR was sampled from a female donor with breast cancer. Some clones in this sample may be carry-over from other donors' samples. CDR3 sequence reads: CAGRPGTGMETQYF. DNA for the CDR3: TGCGCCGGCAGGCCCGGGACAGGGATGGAGACCCAGTACTTC.